What follows are 24 T cell receptor beta chains derived from one specimen sequenced in a study of human T cells and chemical hapten exposure. As for time point: patch test 3, about 24 weeks after DPC sensitization. This sample's treatment: therapeutic diphenylcyclopropenone sensitization with weekly scalp DPC. TCRdb ran MiXCR on the RACE reads and lists one entry per CDR3 protein. The profile covers about 160,000 distinct CDR3 sequences, with around a quarter appearing a single time and roughly 2% taken by the ten largest. The material sequenced was whole blood, taken in connection with sensitization to the hapten diphenylcyclopropenone (DPC). These TCRs come from a young woman with alopecia areata. Some clones in this sample may be carry-over from other donors' samples.

The V and J genes are TRBV28 and TRBJ2-1; D may be TRBD1 (5 bases). This CDR3 contains 20 residues. The V gene's germline CDR1 is MDHEN and CDR2 SYDVKM. Trimming shortened V by 5 bases and J by 1 base, and 27 bases separated the two germline ends. The DNA of the CDR3 is TGTGCCAGCAGTCCACTGGGGAACAGGCGGTATAAATTTTCCTACAATGAGCAGTTCTTC. This encodes CASSPLGNRRYKFSYNEQFF.

The J gene is TRBJ1-4, the V gene TRBV12-3 or TRBV12-4, with 8 bases matching TRBD1. The CDR3 is 14 residues long. Unmatched junction bases numbered 5, after V lost 6 bases and J lost 5 bases. CDR3 nucleotides: TGTGCCAGCAGGGTTGGGACAGGAAATGAAAAACTGTTTTTT. It translates to CASRVGTGNEKLFF.

This clonotype was seen more than once but under ten times. The J gene is TRBJ2-3, the V gene TRBV20-1; a possible D gene is TRBD2 (5 bases). Per germline, CDR1 DFQATT and CDR2 SNEGSKA (reference sequence). The CDR3 length is 16 residues. Trimming stripped 0 bases from V and 2 bases from J, with 15 bases between. The CDR3 loop is CSARDRRDWATDTQYF. DNA of the CDR3: TGCAGTGCTAGAGATAGACGGGATTGGGCCACAGATACGCAGTATTTT.

The J gene is TRBJ2-1, the V gene TRBV20-1, with D possibly matching TRBD2 (5 bases). The CDR3 has 14 residues. V was trimmed by 4 bases and J by 8 bases, leaving 18 bases between them. CDR1 and CDR2 from the germline V gene are DFQATT and SNEGSKA (reference sequence). For the CDR3, the DNA is TGCAGTGCTAACTTTCACCGGAGGTTCGATGAGCAGTTCTTC. This codes for CSANFHRRFDEQFF.

This clonotype appeared a few times. The chain joins TRBV20-1 to TRBJ1-6; D unresolved. V was trimmed by 0 bases and J by 5 bases, leaving 14 bases between them. The CDR3 spans 16 residues. Germline V gene sequence: CDR1 DFQATT, CDR2 SNEGSKA (reference sequence). The CDR3 region is CSARDRPTANNSPLHF. The CDR3 DNA sequence: TGCAGTGCTAGAGATAGGCCCACAGCTAATAATTCACCCCTCCACTTT.

In its sample, this clonotype was seen a few times. CDR3 DNA: TGTGCCAGCATCGCGGGCCCGGCGGACGAGCAGTACTTC. Protein sequence: CASIAGPADEQYF. The V gene is TRBV25-1, the J gene TRBJ2-7, with D perhaps TRBD2 (5 bases). Germline lookup yields CDR1 MGHDK and CDR2 SYGVNS. The CDR3 sequence is 13 residues long. V lost 7 bases and J 5 bases, leaving 15 bases between the germline ends.

This clonotype showed up many times. The rearrangement joins TRBV4-3 to TRBJ2-6, with D perhaps TRBD2 (6 bases). CDR1 and CDR2 from the germline V gene are LGHNA and YSLEER. V shed 1 base and J shed 0 bases, with 16 bases lying between them. The CDR3 length is 19 residues. CDR3 sequence reads: CASSQGRRGQSSGANVLTF. For the CDR3, the DNA is TGCGCCAGCAGCCAAGGAAGGCGGGGCCAGAGCTCTGGGGCCAACGTCCTGACTTTC.

The V call is TRBV29-1, the J call TRBJ2-3; 7 bases align to TRBD1. In germline, CDR1 is SQVTM, CDR2 ANQGSEA. V lost 4 bases and J lost 0; bases outside the gene matches: 10. This CDR3 is built from 16 residues. The CDR3 region has the DNA TGCAGCGTTGGGTCAACAGGGGTCACTAGCACAGATACGCAGTATTTT. It specifies CSVGSTGVTSTDTQYF.

This clonotype has just a few counts. The chain is built from TRBV7-6 and TRBJ2-1, with D possibly being TRBD1 or TRBD2 (5 bases each). This CDR3 spans 13 amino acids. Germline V lookup: CDR1 SGHVS, CDR2 FNYEAQ. Trimming took 2 bases from V and 10 from J, leaving 12 bases between them. CDR3 region: CASSLSRDGEQFF. The CDR3 coding sequence is TGTGCCAGCAGCTTATCCAGGGACGGGGAGCAGTTCTTC. Variable domain in full (rest from reference TRBV7-6 and TRBJ2-1): GAGVSQSPRYKVTKRGQDVALRCDPISGHVSLYWYRQALGQGPEFLTYFNYEAQQDKSGLPNDRFSAERPEGSISTLTIQRTEQRDSAMYRCASSLSRDGEQFFGPGTRLTVL.

This chain uses TRBV19 with TRBJ1-2; D ambiguous. The CDR3 runs 13 residues. Looked up from germline, CDR1 is LNHDA and CDR2 is SQIVND (reference sequence). V was shortened by 5 bases and J by 7 bases, with 14 bases between the two germline ends. CDR3 bases: TGTGCCAGTAGTGACCATCCAGGACCTGGCTACACCTTC. It encodes CASSDHPGPGYTF.

The V and J genes are TRBV4-1 and TRBJ2-7; D gene ambiguous. With 1 base removed from V and 2 bases from J, the gap between germline ends came to 6 bases. The germline V gene encodes CDR1 MGHRA and CDR2 YSYEKL. The length of the CDR3 is 13 residues. CDR3 sequence (DNA): TGCGCCAGCAGCCAAGGCGGAGCCTACGAGCAGTACTTC. Protein sequence: CASSQGGAYEQYF.

The chain has TRBV5-1 and TRBJ2-1; D might be TRBD1 (6 bases). This CDR3 contains 14 residues. Trimming left V 2 bases short and J 3 bases short, with 9 bases between. Germline V CDR1 and CDR2: SGHRS, YFSETQ. DNA for the CDR3: TGCGCCAGCAGCTTCCGGGACAACTACAATGAGCAGTTCTTC. This gives the protein CASSFRDNYNEQFF.

The chain uses TRBV7-2 and TRBJ1-1; the match to TRBD1 covers 11 bases. Germline lookup yields CDR1 SGHTA and CDR2 FQGNSA. This CDR3 region has 13 residues. V was clipped by 5 bases and J by 8 bases; unmatched bases: 4. As DNA, the CDR3 is TGTGCCAGCAGCACAAGGACAGGGGGCGAAGCTTTCTTT. Protein sequence: CASSTRTGGEAFF.

The chain combines TRBV29-1 with TRBJ2-1, with D possibly TRBD1 on 6 matching bases. CDR1 SQVTM and CDR2 ANQGSEA come from the germline V gene. This CDR3 region has 13 residues. Deletions cut 4 bases from V and 5 bases from J, with 12 bases between. DNA of the CDR3: TGCAGCGTTGCCCCGACAGGAGACAATGAGCAGTTCTTC. Translation: CSVAPTGDNEQFF.

V gene TRBV7-2 combines with J gene TRBJ2-2; possible D gene TRBD1, 6 bases. CDR1 is SGHTA and CDR2 is FQGNSA in the germline V gene. V was shortened by 5 bases and J by 4 bases, with 17 bases between the two germline ends. The CDR3 length is 16 residues. The CDR3 DNA follows: TGTGCCAGCAGCCAGGCCGGGACAACCCTCACCGGGGAGCTGTTTTTT. This sequence encodes CASSQAGTTLTGELFF.

V usage is TRBV6-5 and J usage is TRBJ2-7, with 11 bases that match TRBD1. With 1 base clipped from V and 7 bases from J, the junction kept 6 bases outside the gene matches. This CDR3 spans 15 amino acids. Germline CDR1 is MNHEY and CDR2 is SVGAGI. The CDR3 DNA sequence: TGTGCCAGCAGTTACTTAGGACAGGGGGCGCGTGAGCAGTACTTC. Its protein is CASSYLGQGAREQYF.

The CDR3 loop is CASSLMAAGPIADTQYF. The CDR3 nucleotides are TGTGCCAGCAGCTTAATGGCCGCGGGACCCATCGCAGATACGCAGTATTTT. The chain uses TRBV7-8 and TRBJ2-3; possibly TRBD2 for D (6 bases). From germline, CDR1 is SGHVS and CDR2 FQNEAQ. Trimming took 2 bases from V and 4 from J, leaving 19 bases between them. The CDR3 is made up of 17 amino acids.

The V and J genes are TRBV20-1 and TRBJ2-3, with 9 bases lining up with TRBD2. The CDR3 extends over 16 amino acids. Trimming at V came to 3 bases and at J to 0 bases, leaving 7 bases not matched to a gene. CDR1 and CDR2 from the germline V gene are DFQATT and SNEGSKA (reference sequence). This CDR3 reads CSASPTSGSSTDTQYF. CDR3 nucleotides: TGCAGTGCTAGCCCGACTAGCGGCTCTAGCACAGATACGCAGTATTTT.

This clonotype was counted between two and nine times. V and J are TRBV10-3 and TRBJ2-7; D ambiguous. Germline assignment: CDR1 ENHRY and CDR2 SYGVKD. Trimming took 4 bases from V and 2 from J, leaving 9 bases between them. The CDR3 spans 13 residues. In DNA, the CDR3 is TGTGCCATCAGTGTCAGGAGAACCTACGAGCAGTACTTC. Protein sequence: CAISVRRTYEQYF.

The chain uses TRBV7-2 and TRBJ1-6; no clear D gene. CDR3 size: 14 residues. Per germline, CDR1 SGHTA and CDR2 FQGNSA. V was pared by 2 bases and J by 7 bases, with 9 bases between. The CDR3: CASSLRGRNSPLHF. CDR3 in DNA: TGTGCCAGCAGCTTACGAGGGAGGAATTCACCCCTCCACTTT.

Here the CDR3 reads CASSLAGPVDEQFF. The CDR3 DNA reads as TGCGCCAGCAGCTTGGCCGGACCGGTCGATGAGCAGTTCTTC. The rearrangement joins TRBV5-1 to TRBJ2-1; D gene uncertain. Trimming pared 0 bases from V and 8 bases from J, leaving 12 bases between. CDR3 size: 14 residues. The germline V gene has CDR1 SGHRS and CDR2 YFSETQ.

The rearrangement links TRBV20-1 to TRBJ2-7, with D maybe TRBD1 (6 bases). The V gene lost 5 bases and the J gene lost 0 bases, with 14 bases spanning the gap. This CDR3 region has 14 residues. Germline V lookup: CDR1 DFQATT, CDR2 SNEGSKA (reference sequence). Written as DNA, the CDR3 is TGCAGTGCTCGCCGGGACACAAGCTCCTACGAGCAGTACTTC. It is translated as CSARRDTSSYEQYF.

The genes are TRBV6-1 and TRBJ2-5, with D tentatively TRBD2 (5 bases). CDR3 size: 14 residues. Per the germline V gene, CDR1 is MNHNS and CDR2 is SASEGT. Trimming shortened V by 1 base and J by 2 bases, and 8 bases separated the two germline ends. This CDR3 is CASSEGLRQETQYF. CDR3 bases: TGTGCCAGCAGTGAAGGACTACGACAAGAGACCCAGTACTTC.

The gene calls are TRBV29-1 and TRBJ2-5; D gene uncertain. This CDR3 spans 13 amino acids. Looked up from germline, CDR1 is SQVTM and CDR2 is ANQGSEA. Between the trimmed V and J ends, which lost 2 bases and 0 bases, there was a span of 7 bases. The CDR3 reads CSVERRYQETQYF. In DNA, the CDR3 is TGCAGCGTTGAACGGCGGTACCAAGAGACCCAGTACTTC. The whole variable domain, filled in from reference TRBV29-1 and TRBJ2-5, reads SAVISQKPSRDICQRGTSLTIQCQVDSQVTMMFWYRQQPGQSLTLIATANQGSEATYESGFVIDKFPISRPNLTFSTLTVSNMSPEDSSIYLCSVERRYQETQYFGPGTRLLVL.